The text below deals with one T cell receptor (beta chain). Its antigen remains unidentified. 60 Vbeta and 13 Jbeta primers were used in PCR. This table comes from immunoSEQ multiplex PCR, and its TCRdb copy is limited to in-frame clones, with some not included. This table has about 190,000 clones, 65% to 85% appearing once. This specimen comes from a study of cytomegalovirus exposure and HLA in healthy donors. Study at large: In an earlier analysis, around 100 million unique TCR beta sequences were found from some 170 million T cells. Study-wide results and caveats: Cytomegalovirus-associated TCR beta chains were listed, numbering some 170. Accurate predictions that matched the HLA-A and HLA-B alleles of most subjects were reportedly made from TCR beta sequences.

Germline CDR1 LNHDA, CDR2 SQIVND (reference sequence). V dropped 7 bases and J dropped 2; count of bases not matched to a gene: 9. The CDR3 is 16 residues long. This receptor was obtained from a boy aged 2 to 10 in good health and CMV-seronegative. The material sequenced was PBMCs. The chain combines TRBV19 with TRBJ2-1, with TRBD2 identical over 9 bases. The chain's CDR3 is CASTLTPSGAYNEQFF. The CDR3 coding sequence is TGTGCCAGTACCCTAACCCCTAGCGGGGCCTACAATGAGCAGTTCTTC.